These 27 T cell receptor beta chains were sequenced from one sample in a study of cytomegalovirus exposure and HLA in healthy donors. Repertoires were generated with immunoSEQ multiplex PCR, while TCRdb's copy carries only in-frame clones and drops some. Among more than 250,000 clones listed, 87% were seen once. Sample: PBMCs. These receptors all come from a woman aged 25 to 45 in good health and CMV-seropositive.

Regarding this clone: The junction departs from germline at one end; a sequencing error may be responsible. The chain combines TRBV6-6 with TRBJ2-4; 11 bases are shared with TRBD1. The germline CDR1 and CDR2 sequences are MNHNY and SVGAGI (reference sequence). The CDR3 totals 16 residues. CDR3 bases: TGTGCCAGCAGCCACACGGACAGGGGGCGCTGGCCGGGATTGGACTTC. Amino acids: CASSHTDRGRWPGLDF.

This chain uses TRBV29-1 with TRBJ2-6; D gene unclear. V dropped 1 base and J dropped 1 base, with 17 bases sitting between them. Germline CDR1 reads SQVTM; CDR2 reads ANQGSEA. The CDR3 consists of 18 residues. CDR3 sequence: CSVEVVSDIPSGANVLTF. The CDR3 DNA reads TGCAGCGTTGAAGTAGTGTCAGATATTCCGTCTGGGGCCAACGTCCTGACTTTC. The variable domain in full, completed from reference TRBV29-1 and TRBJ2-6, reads SAVISQKPSRDICQRGTSLTIQCQVDSQVTMMFWYRQQPGQSLTLIATANQGSEATYESGFVIDKFPISRPNLTFSTLTVSNMSPEDSSIYLCSVEVVSDIPSGANVLTFGAGSRLTVL.

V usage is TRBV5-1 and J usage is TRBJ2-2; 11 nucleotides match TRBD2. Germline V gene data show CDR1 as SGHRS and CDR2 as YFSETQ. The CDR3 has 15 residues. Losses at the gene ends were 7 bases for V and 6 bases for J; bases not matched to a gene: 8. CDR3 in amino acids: CASELAGGGAGELFF. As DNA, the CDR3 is TGCGCCAGCGAGCTAGCGGGAGGAGGGGCCGGGGAGCTGTTTTTT. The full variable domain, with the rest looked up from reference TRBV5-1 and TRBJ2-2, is KAGVTQTPRYLIKTRGQQVTLSCSPISGHRSVSWYQQTPGQGLQFLFEYFSETQRNKGNFPGRFSGRQFSNSRSEMNVSTLELGDSALYLCASELAGGGAGELFFGEGSRLTVL.

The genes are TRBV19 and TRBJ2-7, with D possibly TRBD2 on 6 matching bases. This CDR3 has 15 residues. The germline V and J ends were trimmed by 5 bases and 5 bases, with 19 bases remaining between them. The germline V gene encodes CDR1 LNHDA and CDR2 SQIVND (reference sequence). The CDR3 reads CASSAPGRLGDEQYF. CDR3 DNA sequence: TGTGCCAGTAGTGCGCCGGGGAGGTTAGGCGACGAGCAGTACTTC.

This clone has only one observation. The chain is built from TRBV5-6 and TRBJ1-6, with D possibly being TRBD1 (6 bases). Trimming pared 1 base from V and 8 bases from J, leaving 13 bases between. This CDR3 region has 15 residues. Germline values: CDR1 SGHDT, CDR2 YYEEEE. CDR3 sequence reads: CASSLFGRGYSPLHF. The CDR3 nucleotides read TGTGCCAGCAGCTTGTTCGGCAGGGGTTATTCACCCCTCCACTTT.

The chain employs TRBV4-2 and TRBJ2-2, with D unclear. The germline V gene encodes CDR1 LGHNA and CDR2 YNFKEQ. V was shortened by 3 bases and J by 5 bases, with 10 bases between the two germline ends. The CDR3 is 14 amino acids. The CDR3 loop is CASSHGVGTGELFF. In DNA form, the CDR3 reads TGTGCCAGCAGCCATGGGGTGGGGACCGGGGAGCTGTTTTTT.

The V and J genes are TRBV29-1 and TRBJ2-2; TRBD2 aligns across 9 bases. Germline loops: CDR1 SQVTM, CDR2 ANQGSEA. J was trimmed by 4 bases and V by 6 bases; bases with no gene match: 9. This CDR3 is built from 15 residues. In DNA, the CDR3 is TGCAGCGTGCCTAGCGGGAAAGGGGGCACCGGGGAGCTGTTTTTT. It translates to CSVPSGKGGTGELFF.

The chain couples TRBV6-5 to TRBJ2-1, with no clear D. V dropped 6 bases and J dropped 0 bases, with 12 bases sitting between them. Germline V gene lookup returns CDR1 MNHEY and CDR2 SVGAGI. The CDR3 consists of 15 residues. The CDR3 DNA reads TGTGCCAGCAGCCTCAGCAGAAACTCCTACAATGAGCAGTTCTTC. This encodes CASSLSRNSYNEQFF.

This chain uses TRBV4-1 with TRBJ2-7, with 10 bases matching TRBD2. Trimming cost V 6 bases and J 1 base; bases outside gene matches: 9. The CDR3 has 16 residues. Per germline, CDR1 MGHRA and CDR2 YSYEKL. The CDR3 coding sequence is TGCGCCAGCAGTCCGGATGCTAGCGGGGGATCCTACGAGCAGTACTTC. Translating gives CASSPDASGGSYEQYF.

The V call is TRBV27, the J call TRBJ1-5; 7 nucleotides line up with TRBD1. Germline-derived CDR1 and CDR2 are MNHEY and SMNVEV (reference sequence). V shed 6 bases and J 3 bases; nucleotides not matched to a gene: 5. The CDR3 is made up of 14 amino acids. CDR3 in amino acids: CASREGQHNQPQHF. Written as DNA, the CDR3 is TGTGCCAGCAGGGAGGGACAGCACAATCAGCCCCAGCATTTT.

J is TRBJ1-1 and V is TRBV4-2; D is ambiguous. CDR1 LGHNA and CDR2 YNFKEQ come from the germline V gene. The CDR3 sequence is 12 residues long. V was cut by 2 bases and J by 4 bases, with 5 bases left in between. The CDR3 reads CASSQQSTEAFF. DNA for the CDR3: TGTGCCAGCAGCCAACAGAGCACTGAAGCTTTCTTT.

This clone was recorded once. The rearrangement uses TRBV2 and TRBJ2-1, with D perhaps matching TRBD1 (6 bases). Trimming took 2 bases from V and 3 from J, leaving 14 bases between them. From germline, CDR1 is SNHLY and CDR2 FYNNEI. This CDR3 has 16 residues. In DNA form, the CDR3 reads TGTGCCAGCAGTGAACGAGCAGGGGCCGGCTACAATGAGCAGTTCTTC. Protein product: CASSERAGAGYNEQFF.

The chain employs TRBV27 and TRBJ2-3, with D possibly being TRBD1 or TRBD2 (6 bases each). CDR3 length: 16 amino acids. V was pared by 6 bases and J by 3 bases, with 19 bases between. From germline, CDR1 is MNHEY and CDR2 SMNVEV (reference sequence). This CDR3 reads CASSLIGAGQTDTQYF. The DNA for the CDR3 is TGTGCCAGCAGCTTAATTGGGGCGGGACAAACAGATACGCAGTATTTT.

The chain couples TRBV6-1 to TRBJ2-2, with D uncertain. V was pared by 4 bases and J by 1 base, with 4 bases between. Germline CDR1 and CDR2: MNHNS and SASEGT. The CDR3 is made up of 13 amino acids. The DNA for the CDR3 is TGTGCCAGCAGTGTCAAGAACACCGGGGAGCTGTTTTTT. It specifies CASSVKNTGELFF.

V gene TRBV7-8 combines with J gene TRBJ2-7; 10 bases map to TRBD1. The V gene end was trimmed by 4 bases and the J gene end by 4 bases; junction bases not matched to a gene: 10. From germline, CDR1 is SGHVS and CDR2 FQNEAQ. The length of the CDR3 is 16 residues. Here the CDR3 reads CASSSFDRGLGYEQYF. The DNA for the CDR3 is TGTGCCAGCAGCTCGTTCGACAGGGGGCTTGGTTACGAGCAGTACTTC.

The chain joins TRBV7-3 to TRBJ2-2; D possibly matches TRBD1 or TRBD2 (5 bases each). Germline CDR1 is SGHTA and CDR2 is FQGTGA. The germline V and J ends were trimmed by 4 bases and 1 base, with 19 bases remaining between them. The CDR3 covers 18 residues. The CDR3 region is CASSSPVGTAMNTGELFF. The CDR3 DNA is TGTGCCAGCAGCTCGCCCGTGGGGACCGCTATGAACACCGGGGAGCTGTTTTTT.

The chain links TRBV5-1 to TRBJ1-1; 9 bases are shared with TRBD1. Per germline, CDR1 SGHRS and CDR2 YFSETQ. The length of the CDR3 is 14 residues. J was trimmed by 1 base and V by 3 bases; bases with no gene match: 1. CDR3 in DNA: TGCGCCAGCAGCTGGGGACAGGGGAACACTGAAGCTTTCTTT. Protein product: CASSWGQGNTEAFF. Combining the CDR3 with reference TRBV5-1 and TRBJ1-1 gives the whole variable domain KAGVTQTPRYLIKTRGQQVTLSCSPISGHRSVSWYQQTPGQGLQFLFEYFSETQRNKGNFPGRFSGRQFSNSRSEMNVSTLELGDSALYLCASSWGQGNTEAFFGQGTRLTVV.

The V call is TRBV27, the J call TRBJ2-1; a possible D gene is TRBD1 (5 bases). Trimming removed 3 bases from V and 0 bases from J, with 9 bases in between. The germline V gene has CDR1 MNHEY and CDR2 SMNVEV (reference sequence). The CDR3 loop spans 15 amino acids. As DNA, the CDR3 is TGTGCCAGCAGTTTCTGGGGCCCCTCCTACAATGAGCAGTTCTTC. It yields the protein CASSFWGPSYNEQFF.

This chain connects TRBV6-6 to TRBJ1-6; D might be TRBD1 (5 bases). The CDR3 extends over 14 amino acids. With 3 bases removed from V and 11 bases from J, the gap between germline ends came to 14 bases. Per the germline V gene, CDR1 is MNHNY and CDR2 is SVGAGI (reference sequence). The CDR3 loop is CASSYRGISPPLHF. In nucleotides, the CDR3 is TGTGCCAGCAGTTATAGGGGTATCTCCCCACCCCTCCACTTT.

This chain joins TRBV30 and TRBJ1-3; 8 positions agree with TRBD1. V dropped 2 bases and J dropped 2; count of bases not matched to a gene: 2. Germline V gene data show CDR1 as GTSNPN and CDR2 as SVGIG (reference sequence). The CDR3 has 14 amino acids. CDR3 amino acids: CAWSRTGTGNTIYF. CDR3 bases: TGTGCCTGGAGTAGGACAGGGACTGGAAACACCATATATTTT.

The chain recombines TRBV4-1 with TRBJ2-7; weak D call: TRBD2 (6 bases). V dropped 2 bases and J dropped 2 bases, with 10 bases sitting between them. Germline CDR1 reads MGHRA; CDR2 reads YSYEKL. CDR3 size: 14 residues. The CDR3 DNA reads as TGCGCCAGCAGCCAAACCGGAGGGACCTACGAGCAGTACTTC. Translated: CASSQTGGTYEQYF.

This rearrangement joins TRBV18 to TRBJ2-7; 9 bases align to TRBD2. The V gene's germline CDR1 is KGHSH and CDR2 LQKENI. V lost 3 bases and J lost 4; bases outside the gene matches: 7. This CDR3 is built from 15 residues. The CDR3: CASSPKRGDSYEQYF. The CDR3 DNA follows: TGTGCCAGCTCACCTAAGCGGGGGGACTCTTACGAGCAGTACTTC.

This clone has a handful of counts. The CDR3: CASSPTGGPEEQYF. For the CDR3, the DNA is TGCGCCAGCAGCCCGACGGGGGGGCCTGAAGAGCAGTACTTC. The chain has TRBV4-3 and TRBJ2-7, with 8 bases lining up with TRBD2. The CDR3 covers 14 residues. V shed 4 bases, J shed 7 bases, and the junction held 9 bases outside the gene matches. The germline V gene encodes CDR1 LGHNA and CDR2 YSLEER.

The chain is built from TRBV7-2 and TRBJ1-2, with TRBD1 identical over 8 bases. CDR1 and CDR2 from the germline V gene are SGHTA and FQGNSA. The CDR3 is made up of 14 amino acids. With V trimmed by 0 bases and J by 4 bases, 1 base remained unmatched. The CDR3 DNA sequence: TGTGCCAGCAGCTTAGCGGGGACAGGCTATGGCTACACCTTC. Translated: CASSLAGTGYGYTF.

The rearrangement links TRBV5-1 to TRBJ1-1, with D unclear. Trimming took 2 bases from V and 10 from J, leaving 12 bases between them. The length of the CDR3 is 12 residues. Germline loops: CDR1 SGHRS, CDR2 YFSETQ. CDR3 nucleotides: TGCGCCAGCAGCTTCGACGGAGCTGGAGCTTTCTTT. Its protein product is CASSFDGAGAFF.

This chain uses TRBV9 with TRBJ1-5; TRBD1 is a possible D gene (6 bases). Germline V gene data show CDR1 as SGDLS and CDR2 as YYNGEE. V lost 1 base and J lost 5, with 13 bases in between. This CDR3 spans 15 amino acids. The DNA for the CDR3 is TGTGCCAGCAGCGTATCAGAGGGGGGGGATCAGCCCCAGCATTTT. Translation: CASSVSEGGDQPQHF.

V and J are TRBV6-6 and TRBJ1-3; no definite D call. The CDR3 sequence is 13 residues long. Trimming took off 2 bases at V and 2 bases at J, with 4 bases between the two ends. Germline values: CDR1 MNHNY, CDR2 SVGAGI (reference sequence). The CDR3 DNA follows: TGTGCCAGCAGTTACCGGACTGGAAACACCATATATTTT. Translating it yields CASSYRTGNTIYF.